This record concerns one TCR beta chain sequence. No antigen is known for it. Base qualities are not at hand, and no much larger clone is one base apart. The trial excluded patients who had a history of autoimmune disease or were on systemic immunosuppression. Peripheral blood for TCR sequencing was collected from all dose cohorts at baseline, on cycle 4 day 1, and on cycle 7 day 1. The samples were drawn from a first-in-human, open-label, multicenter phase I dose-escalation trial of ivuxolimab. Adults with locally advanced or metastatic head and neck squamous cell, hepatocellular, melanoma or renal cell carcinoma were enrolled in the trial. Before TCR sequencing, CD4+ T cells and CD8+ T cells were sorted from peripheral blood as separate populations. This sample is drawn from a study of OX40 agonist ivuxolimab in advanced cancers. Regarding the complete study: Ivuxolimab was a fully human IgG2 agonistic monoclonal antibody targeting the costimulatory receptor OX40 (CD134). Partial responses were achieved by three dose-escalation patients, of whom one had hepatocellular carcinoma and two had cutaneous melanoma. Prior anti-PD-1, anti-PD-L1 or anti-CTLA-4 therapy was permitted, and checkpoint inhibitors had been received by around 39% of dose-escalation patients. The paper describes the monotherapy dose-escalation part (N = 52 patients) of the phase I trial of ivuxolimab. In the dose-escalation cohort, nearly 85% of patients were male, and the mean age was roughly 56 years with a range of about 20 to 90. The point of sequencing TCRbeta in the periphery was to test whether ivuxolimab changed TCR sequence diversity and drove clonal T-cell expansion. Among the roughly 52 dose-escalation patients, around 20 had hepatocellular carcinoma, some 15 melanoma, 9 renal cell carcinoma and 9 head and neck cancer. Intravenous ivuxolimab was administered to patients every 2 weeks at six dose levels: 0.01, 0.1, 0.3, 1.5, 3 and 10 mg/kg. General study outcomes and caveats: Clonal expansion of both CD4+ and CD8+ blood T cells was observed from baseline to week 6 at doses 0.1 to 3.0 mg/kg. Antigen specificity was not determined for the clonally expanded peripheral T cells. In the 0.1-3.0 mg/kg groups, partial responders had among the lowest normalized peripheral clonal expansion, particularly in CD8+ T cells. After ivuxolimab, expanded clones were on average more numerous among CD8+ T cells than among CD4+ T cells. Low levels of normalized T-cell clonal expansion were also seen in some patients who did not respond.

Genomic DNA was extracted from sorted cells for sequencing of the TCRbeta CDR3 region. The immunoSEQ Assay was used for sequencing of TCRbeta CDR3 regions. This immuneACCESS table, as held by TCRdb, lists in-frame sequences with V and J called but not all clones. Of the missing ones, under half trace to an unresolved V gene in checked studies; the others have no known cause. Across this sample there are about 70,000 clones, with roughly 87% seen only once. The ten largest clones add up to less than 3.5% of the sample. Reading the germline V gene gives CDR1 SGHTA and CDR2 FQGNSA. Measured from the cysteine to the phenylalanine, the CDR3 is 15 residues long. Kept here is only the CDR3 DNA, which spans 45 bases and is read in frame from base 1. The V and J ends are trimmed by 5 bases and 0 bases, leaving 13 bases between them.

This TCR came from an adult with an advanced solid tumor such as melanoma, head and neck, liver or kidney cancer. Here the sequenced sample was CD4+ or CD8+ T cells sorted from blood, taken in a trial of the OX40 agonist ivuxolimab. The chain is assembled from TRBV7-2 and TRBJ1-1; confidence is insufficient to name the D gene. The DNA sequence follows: TGTGCCAGCAGCCCGGGGAGCACCTTGAACACTGAAGCTTTCTTT. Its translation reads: CASSPGSTLNTEAFF.